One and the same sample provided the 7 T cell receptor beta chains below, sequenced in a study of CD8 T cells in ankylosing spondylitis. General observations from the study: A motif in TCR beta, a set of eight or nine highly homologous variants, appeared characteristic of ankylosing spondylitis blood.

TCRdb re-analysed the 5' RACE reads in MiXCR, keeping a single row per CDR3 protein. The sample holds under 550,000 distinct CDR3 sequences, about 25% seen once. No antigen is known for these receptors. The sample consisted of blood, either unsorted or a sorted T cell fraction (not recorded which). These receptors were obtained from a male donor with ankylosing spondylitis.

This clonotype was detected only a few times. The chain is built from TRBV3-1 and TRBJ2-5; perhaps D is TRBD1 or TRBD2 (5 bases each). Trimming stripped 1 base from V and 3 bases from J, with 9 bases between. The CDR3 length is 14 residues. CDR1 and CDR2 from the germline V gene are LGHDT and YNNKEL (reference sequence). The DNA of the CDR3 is TGTGCCAGCAGCCAAGGCCGGGGCAAAGAGACCCAGTACTTC. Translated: CASSQGRGKETQYF.

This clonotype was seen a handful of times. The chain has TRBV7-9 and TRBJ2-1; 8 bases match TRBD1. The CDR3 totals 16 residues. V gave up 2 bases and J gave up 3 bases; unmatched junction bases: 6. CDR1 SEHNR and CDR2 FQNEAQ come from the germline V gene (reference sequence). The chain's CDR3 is CASSLWQGAIYNEQFF. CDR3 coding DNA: TGTGCCAGCAGCTTATGGCAGGGGGCGATCTACAATGAGCAGTTCTTC.

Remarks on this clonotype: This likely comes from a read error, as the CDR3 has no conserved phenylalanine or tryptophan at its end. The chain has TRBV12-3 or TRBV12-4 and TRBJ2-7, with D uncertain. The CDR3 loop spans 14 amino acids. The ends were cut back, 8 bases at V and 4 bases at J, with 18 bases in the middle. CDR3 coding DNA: TGTGCCAGCGGAAGTCAGGCCCAGGCTTACGAGCAGTACTAC. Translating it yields CASGSQAQAYEQYY.

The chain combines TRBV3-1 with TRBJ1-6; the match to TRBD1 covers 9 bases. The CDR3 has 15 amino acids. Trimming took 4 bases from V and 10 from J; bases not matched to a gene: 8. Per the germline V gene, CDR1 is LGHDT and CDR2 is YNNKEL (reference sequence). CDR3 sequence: CASSPAQGAGSPLHF. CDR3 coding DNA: TGTGCCAGCAGCCCCGCACAGGGGGCAGGCTCACCCCTCCACTTT.

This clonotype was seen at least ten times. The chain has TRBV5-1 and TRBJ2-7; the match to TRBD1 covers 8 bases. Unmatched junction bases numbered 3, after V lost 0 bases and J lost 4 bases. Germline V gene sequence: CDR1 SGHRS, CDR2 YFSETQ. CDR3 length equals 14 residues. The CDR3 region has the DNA TGCGCCAGCAGCTTGGCGGGACAGGATTACGAGCAGTACTTC. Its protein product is CASSLAGQDYEQYF.

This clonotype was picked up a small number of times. The CDR3 DNA follows: TGTGCCAGCTCACCATCTTACAGGGGGCTTAACTATGGCTACACCTTC. Its translation is CASSPSYRGLNYGYTF. This rearrangement joins TRBV18 to TRBJ1-2; 9 nucleotides align to TRBD1. Germline-derived CDR1 and CDR2 are KGHSH and LQKENI. The CDR3 runs to 16 residues. After removal of 2 bases from V and 1 base from J, the junction contained 5 bases not matched to a gene.

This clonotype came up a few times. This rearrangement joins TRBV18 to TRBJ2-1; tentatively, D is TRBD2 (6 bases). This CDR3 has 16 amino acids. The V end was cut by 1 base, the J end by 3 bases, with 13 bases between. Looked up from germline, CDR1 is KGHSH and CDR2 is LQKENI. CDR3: CASSPLPGDNYNEQFF. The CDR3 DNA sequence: TGTGCCAGCTCACCACTTCCGGGAGATAACTACAATGAGCAGTTCTTC.